The rows below give T cell receptor beta chains drawn from one sample of a study of sequential checkpoint blockade in melanoma. This table comes from immunoSEQ multiplex PCR, and its TCRdb copy is limited to in-frame clones, with some not included. There are some 6,900 clones in the sample; around 82% occur only once, and roughly 7.4% lies in the top ten. The specimen was CD8+ T cells sorted from blood (inferred from file names), collected from a patient given nivolumab and ipilimumab in sequence. The origin of the receptors is a human donor with melanoma. Each CDR3 is given without its conserved first and last residue. Fields, in order: V gene, J gene, D gene, CDR3 protein. D genes are given only for firm matches.

v_call: TRBV5-1
j_call: TRBJ1-1
d_call: NA
cdr3_aa: ASSLLHSGTEAF

v_call: TRBV27
j_call: TRBJ2-1
d_call: NA
cdr3_aa: ASSFPGALIYNEQF

v_call: TRBV7-2
j_call: TRBJ1-2
d_call: NA
cdr3_aa: ASSREGYGYT

v_call: TRBV5-4
j_call: TRBJ2-7
d_call: NA
cdr3_aa: ASSLDQGRNLEQY

v_call: TRBV5-1
j_call: TRBJ2-1
d_call: TRBD2
cdr3_aa: ASSLTGLPRRQF

v_call: TRBV4-1
j_call: TRBJ2-3
d_call: TRBD2
cdr3_aa: ASSHYMGREGTTDTQY

v_call: TRBV7-9
j_call: TRBJ2-1
d_call: TRBD1
cdr3_aa: ASSDGTDTYNEQF

v_call: TRBV11-2
j_call: TRBJ1-1
d_call: NA
cdr3_aa: ASSISPGHNTEAF

v_call: TRBV7-3
j_call: TRBJ2-3
d_call: NA
cdr3_aa: ASRGNTDTQY

v_call: TRBV4-3
j_call: TRBJ2-1
d_call: TRBD2
cdr3_aa: ASSQDQLAGDNEQF

v_call: TRBV4-1
j_call: TRBJ2-5
d_call: NA
cdr3_aa: ASSHREQETQY

v_call: TRBV12-5
j_call: TRBJ1-5
d_call: NA
cdr3_aa: AFSANQPQH

v_call: TRBV7-6
j_call: TRBJ2-3
d_call: NA
cdr3_aa: ASSPSTSPDTQY

v_call: TRBV7-6
j_call: TRBJ2-5
d_call: TRBD2
cdr3_aa: ASSGLAGLQETQY

v_call: TRBV5-6
j_call: TRBJ1-1
d_call: NA
cdr3_aa: ASSLLDSEAF

v_call: TRBV6-1
j_call: TRBJ2-7
d_call: TRBD1
cdr3_aa: ASSEETGGYEQY

v_call: TRBV27
j_call: TRBJ2-1
d_call: NA
cdr3_aa: ASSISGSYNEQF

v_call: TRBV27
j_call: TRBJ2-2
d_call: TRBD1
cdr3_aa: ASSPRQGRDTGELF

v_call: TRBV6-1
j_call: TRBJ2-7
d_call: NA
cdr3_aa: ASSATLTGIHEQY

v_call: TRBV28
j_call: TRBJ2-7
d_call: NA
cdr3_aa: ASSLEDYSYEQY

v_call: TRBV7-9
j_call: TRBJ2-7
d_call: NA
cdr3_aa: ASSDSRGQY

v_call: TRBV7-3
j_call: TRBJ2-1
d_call: NA
cdr3_aa: ASSLTPYNEQF

v_call: TRBV4-1
j_call: TRBJ2-7
d_call: NA
cdr3_aa: ASSQGATYEQY

v_call: TRBV7-8
j_call: TRBJ2-1
d_call: TRBD2
cdr3_aa: ASSLSGTSGSNEQF

v_call: TRBV12-2
j_call: TRBJ2-2
d_call: NA
cdr3_aa: ASRPAGTGDPGELF

v_call: TRBV6-1
j_call: TRBJ1-1
d_call: NA
cdr3_aa: ASSRTVNTEAF

v_call: TRBV9
j_call: TRBJ2-3
d_call: TRBD1
cdr3_aa: ASSVQGAPRGTDTQY

v_call: TRBV11-2
j_call: TRBJ2-7
d_call: NA
cdr3_aa: ASSPRGPYEQY

v_call: TRBV4-1
j_call: TRBJ1-2
d_call: TRBD1
cdr3_aa: ASSPARQGASGYT

v_call: TRBV7-9
j_call: TRBJ1-1
d_call: TRBD1
cdr3_aa: ASSPYVGGNTEAF

v_call: TRBV5-1
j_call: TRBJ2-3
d_call: NA
cdr3_aa: ASSEGVGSGDTQY

v_call: TRBV4-1
j_call: TRBJ2-5
d_call: NA
cdr3_aa: ASSQDISRETQY

v_call: TRBV27
j_call: TRBJ1-2
d_call: TRBD1
cdr3_aa: ASSSRTGRYGYT

v_call: TRBV7-6
j_call: TRBJ2-3
d_call: TRBD2
cdr3_aa: ASSHLAGGDTQY

v_call: TRBV19
j_call: TRBJ2-7
d_call: TRBD1
cdr3_aa: ASSMTPDRLAYEQY

v_call: TRBV18
j_call: TRBJ2-4
d_call: NA
cdr3_aa: ASSPPEGLAKNIQY

v_call: TRBV2
j_call: TRBJ1-4
d_call: NA
cdr3_aa: ASSEAWGTTNEKLF

v_call: TRBV4-2
j_call: TRBJ2-2
d_call: NA
cdr3_aa: ASSPARGLGAGELF

v_call: TRBV7-7
j_call: TRBJ2-1
d_call: TRBD2
cdr3_aa: ASSLGETSPQF

v_call: TRBV6-5
j_call: TRBJ2-7
d_call: NA
cdr3_aa: ASRKNLESYEQY

v_call: TRBV10-3
j_call: TRBJ2-7
d_call: TRBD2
cdr3_aa: AISGGTSETVEQY

v_call: TRBV27
j_call: TRBJ1-1
d_call: TRBD1
cdr3_aa: ASRPGDRWTEAF

v_call: TRBV7-9
j_call: TRBJ2-3
d_call: TRBD2
cdr3_aa: ASSRSGIGVDTQY

v_call: TRBV7-9
j_call: TRBJ2-3
d_call: TRBD1
cdr3_aa: ASSPGTASTDTQY

v_call: TRBV2
j_call: TRBJ2-3
d_call: TRBD2
cdr3_aa: ASSLTGTSGDTQY

v_call: TRBV27
j_call: TRBJ2-1
d_call: TRBD2
cdr3_aa: ASSLSVAGRHEQF

v_call: TRBV19
j_call: TRBJ2-1
d_call: TRBD1
cdr3_aa: ASSIGTGKKEQF

v_call: TRBV29-1
j_call: TRBJ1-4
d_call: NA
cdr3_aa: SVVTATNEKLF

v_call: TRBV27
j_call: TRBJ1-4
d_call: TRBD1
cdr3_aa: ASSRPDDRGEKLF

v_call: TRBV12-5
j_call: TRBJ2-1
d_call: TRBD2
cdr3_aa: ASGLGAGGGISYNEQF

v_call: TRBV4-1
j_call: TRBJ2-3
d_call: TRBD2
cdr3_aa: ASSQERGGRTDTQY

v_call: TRBV5-3
j_call: TRBJ2-1
d_call: TRBD2
cdr3_aa: ARSRSTGPFAGVLYNEQF

v_call: TRBV7-2
j_call: TRBJ1-2
d_call: NA
cdr3_aa: ASSLDKPGTNYGYT

v_call: TRBV10-3
j_call: TRBJ1-1
d_call: NA
cdr3_aa: AISEGAKNVF